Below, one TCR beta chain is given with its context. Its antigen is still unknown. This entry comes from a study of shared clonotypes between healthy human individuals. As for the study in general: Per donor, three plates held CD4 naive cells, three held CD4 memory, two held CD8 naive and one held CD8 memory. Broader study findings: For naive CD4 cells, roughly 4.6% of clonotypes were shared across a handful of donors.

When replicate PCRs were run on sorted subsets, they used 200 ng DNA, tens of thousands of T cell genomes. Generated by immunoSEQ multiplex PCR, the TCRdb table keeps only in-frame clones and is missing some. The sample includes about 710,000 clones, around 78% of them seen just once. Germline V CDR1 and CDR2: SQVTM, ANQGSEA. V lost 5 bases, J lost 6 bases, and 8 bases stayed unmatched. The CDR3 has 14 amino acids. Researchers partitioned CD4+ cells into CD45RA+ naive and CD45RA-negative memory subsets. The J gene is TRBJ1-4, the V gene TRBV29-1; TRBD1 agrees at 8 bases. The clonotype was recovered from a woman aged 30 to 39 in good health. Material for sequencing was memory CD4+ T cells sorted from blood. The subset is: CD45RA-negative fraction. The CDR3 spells CSVRSQGAYEKLFF. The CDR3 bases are TGCAGCGTTAGATCCCAGGGGGCATATGAAAAACTGTTTTTT.